These 31 T cell receptor beta chains were all obtained from the same sample, sequenced in a study of control samples from healthy donors and cancer patients. The method was immunoSEQ multiplex PCR; TCRdb's version includes in-frame clones alone and lacks a portion of them. The sample lists some 140,000 clones; more than 90% were seen once. Material: blood. The receptors stem from a man in his thirties or forties in good health.

This clone was counted many times. In DNA, the CDR3 is TGTGCCAGCAGCTTAGGTACTACCAGCACAGATACGCAGTATTTT. Translation gives CASSLGTTSTDTQYF. The chain joins TRBV11-1 to TRBJ2-3; D not certain. Between the trimmed V and J ends, which lost 1 base and 0 bases, there was a span of 8 bases. From germline, CDR1 is SGHAT and CDR2 FQDESV (reference sequence). This CDR3 has 15 amino acids.

CDR3 protein: CASSSANTEAFF. Written as DNA, the CDR3 is TGTGCCAGCAGCTCCGCAAACACTGAAGCTTTCTTT. The J gene is TRBJ1-1, the V gene TRBV7-9, with D unresolved. CDR1 and CDR2 (germline): SEHNR, FQNEAQ (reference sequence). The CDR3 loop spans 12 amino acids. The germline V and J ends were trimmed by 4 bases and 2 bases, with 5 bases remaining between them.

The CDR3 DNA is TGTGCCACCGTAGCGGGAGGGCCGACCAAAAACATTCAGTACTTC. Its protein product is CATVAGGPTKNIQYF. The V call is TRBV6-7, the J call TRBJ2-4; 11 bases are shared with TRBD2. TRBV6-7 is filed as an ORF, its function uncertain. This CDR3 region has 15 residues. Trimming cost V 10 bases and J 2 bases; bases outside gene matches: 7.

The chain joins TRBV30 to TRBJ2-5; D remains ambiguous. Germline CDR1 and CDR2: GTSNPN and SVGIG (reference sequence). V lost 2 bases to trimming and J lost 4 bases, with 11 bases between them. The CDR3 has 13 residues. As DNA, the CDR3 is TGTGCCTGGAGTAGGCAGGCCGGAGAGACCCAGTACTTC. This gives the protein CAWSRQAGETQYF.

The chain carries TRBV27 and TRBJ2-2; perhaps TRBD1 as D (6 bases). V was cut by 8 bases and J by 0 bases, with 7 bases left in between. The germline V gene encodes CDR1 MNHEY and CDR2 SMNVEV (reference sequence). This CDR3 has 13 amino acids. As DNA, the CDR3 is TGTGCCAGCCGGGACACGAACACCGGGGAGCTGTTTTTT. It is translated as CASRDTNTGELFF.

The chain is built from TRBV6-2 or TRBV6-3 and TRBJ2-7, with 8 bases matching TRBD1. Germline V gene lookup returns CDR1 MNHEY and CDR2 SVGEGT. The CDR3 is 18 amino acids. The V gene end was trimmed by 5 bases and the J gene end by 2 bases; junction bases not matched to a gene: 17. CDR3 region: CASSPKGLAGGLTYEQYF. The CDR3 coding sequence is TGTGCCAGCAGTCCCAAGGGTCTCGCAGGGGGCCTGACCTACGAGCAGTACTTC.

This chain links TRBV27 with TRBJ1-2; no clear D. The germline gives CDR1 MNHEY, CDR2 SMNVEV (reference sequence). The ends were cut back, 5 bases at V and 7 bases at J, with 17 bases in the middle. There are 14 residues in the CDR3. CDR3 DNA: TGTGCCAGCAGTCCGATTATCCCTCCTATTGGCTACACCTTC. Its protein is CASSPIIPPIGYTF.

The rearrangement uses TRBV28 and TRBJ2-7; 9 nucleotides match TRBD1. After removal of 11 bases from V and 3 bases from J, the junction contained 5 bases not matched to a gene. The V gene's germline CDR1 is MDHEN and CDR2 SYDVKM. The CDR3 consists of 12 residues. This chain's CDR3 is CAAGQGGYEQYF. DNA of the CDR3: TGTGCCGCGGGACAGGGCGGCTACGAGCAGTACTTC.

The chain has TRBV5-6 and TRBJ2-1; 8 nucleotides align to TRBD2. J gave up 2 bases and V 0 bases, and 4 bases lay outside the gene matches. The CDR3 contains 16 residues. Germline-derived CDR1 and CDR2 are SGHDT and YYEEEE. The CDR3 DNA reads as TGTGCCAGCAGCTTGGAGTTGCGGGAGGCCTACAATGAGCAGTTCTTC. This encodes CASSLELREAYNEQFF.

The chain has TRBV18 and TRBJ2-2, with unresolved D. V gave up 1 base and J gave up 1 base, with 4 bases separating them. CDR3 length: 14 amino acids. CDR1 is KGHSH and CDR2 is LQKENI in the germline V gene. As DNA, the CDR3 is TGTGCCAGCTCACCACGGCAGAACACCGGGGAGCTGTTTTTT. Amino acid sequence: CASSPRQNTGELFF. Together with reference TRBV18 and TRBJ2-2, the CDR3 gives the full variable domain: NAGVMQNPRHLVRRRGQEARLRCSPMKGHSHVYWYRQLPEEGLKFMVYLQKENIIDESGMPKERFSAEFPKEGPSILRIQQVVRGDSAAYFCASSPRQNTGELFFGEGSRLTVL.

The chain couples TRBV7-9 to TRBJ2-1; 7 bases match TRBD1. V trimming: 5 bases; J trimming: 4 bases; junction bases outside the gene matches: 8. The CDR3 runs 15 residues. Germline V gives CDR1 SEHNR, CDR2 FQNEAQ (reference sequence). CDR3 DNA: TGTGCCAGCAGCCGGATCCGGGACAGTTACAATGAGCAGTTCTTC. Its translation: CASSRIRDSYNEQFF. Filled out from reference TRBV7-9 and TRBJ2-1, the complete variable domain reads DTGVSQNPRHKITKRGQNVTFRCDPISEHNRLYWYRQTLGQGPEFLTYFQNEAQLEKSRLLSDRFSAERPKGSFSTLEIQRTEQGDSAMYLCASSRIRDSYNEQFFGPGTRLTVL.

This chain uses TRBV19 with TRBJ2-1; TRBD1 aligns across 7 bases. This CDR3 spans 17 amino acids. J lost 2 bases, V lost 1 base, and 8 bases had no gene match. Germline V lookup: CDR1 LNHDA, CDR2 SQIVND (reference sequence). CDR3 bases: TGTGCCAGTAGTATAGTTTCACCGGGACAGACCTACAATGAGCAGTTCTTC. Translating gives CASSIVSPGQTYNEQFF.

The chain recombines TRBV30 with TRBJ2-3; TRBD2 agrees at 12 bases. The germline CDR1 and CDR2 sequences are GTSNPN and SVGIG (reference sequence). The V gene end was trimmed by 4 bases and the J gene end by 2 bases; junction bases not matched to a gene: 10. This CDR3 region has 17 residues. CDR3 amino acids: CAWKPVLAGGFTDTQYF. Here the CDR3 DNA reads TGTGCCTGGAAACCCGTCCTAGCGGGAGGGTTCACAGATACGCAGTATTTT.

This chain links TRBV4-2 with TRBJ1-2; D unclear. Trimming cost V 0 bases and J 0 bases, with 14 bases left between them. The CDR3 is 17 amino acids. Germline V gene sequence: CDR1 LGHNA, CDR2 YNFKEQ. This CDR3 is CASSQDPNQSSNYGYTF. DNA for the CDR3: TGTGCCAGCAGCCAAGATCCTAACCAGAGTTCTAACTATGGCTACACCTTC.

This clone was recorded once. V is TRBV30 and J is TRBJ1-4; weak D call: TRBD1 (6 bases). CDR1 is GTSNPN, CDR2 SVGIG, per germline (reference sequence). The CDR3 loop spans 14 amino acids. Trimming stripped 2 bases from V and 4 bases from J, with 11 bases between. The CDR3 loop reads CAWSTGNFNEKLFF. In nucleotides, the CDR3 is TGTGCCTGGAGTACAGGGAATTTTAATGAAAAACTGTTTTTT.

The chain is built from TRBV30 and TRBJ2-2; a possible D gene is TRBD2 (7 bases). The CDR3 consists of 15 residues. The V end lost 0 bases, the J end lost 6 bases, and 14 bases lay between the germline ends. CDR1 GTSNPN and CDR2 SVGIG come from the germline V gene (reference sequence). In nucleotides, the CDR3 is TGTGCCTGGAGTGTACGGGGGGCGCCGGCCGGGGAGCTGTTTTTT. Amino acid sequence: CAWSVRGAPAGELFF. The whole variable domain, filled in from reference TRBV30 and TRBJ2-2, reads SQTIHQWPATLVQPVGSPLSLECTVEGTSNPNLYWYRQAAGRGLQLLFYSVGIGQISSEVPQNLSASRPQDRQFILSSKKLLLSDSGFYLCAWSVRGAPAGELFFGEGSRLTVL.

This clone appeared once. The V and J genes are TRBV18 and TRBJ2-5; D gene uncertain. The CDR3 runs to 13 residues. V gave up 1 base and J gave up 2 bases, with 5 bases separating them. The germline V gene encodes CDR1 KGHSH and CDR2 LQKENI. In DNA, the CDR3 is TGTGCCAGCTCACCACTGAGTCAAGAGACCCAGTACTTC. Its translation: CASSPLSQETQYF.

The V and J genes are TRBV7-2 and TRBJ1-1, with D possibly TRBD1 on 5 matching bases. Germline values: CDR1 SGHTA, CDR2 FQGNSA. V was trimmed by 3 bases and J by 1 base, leaving 6 bases between them. This CDR3 spans 13 amino acids. The CDR3 here is CASSFGGNTEAFF. DNA of the CDR3: TGTGCCAGCAGCTTCGGGGGGAACACTGAAGCTTTCTTT.

The rearrangement uses TRBV10-1 and TRBJ2-7, with 12 bases that match TRBD2. The CDR3 runs to 18 residues. V lost 4 bases to trimming and J lost 3 bases; unmatched junction nucleotides: 13. Germline CDR1 WNHNN, CDR2 SYGVQD (reference sequence). CDR3 sequence: CASSVVASGRARHYEQYF. The CDR3, as DNA: TGCGCCAGCAGTGTGGTGGCTAGCGGGAGGGCCCGCCACTACGAGCAGTACTTC.

CDR3 sequence: CASSAGSGTDTQYF. The CDR3 nucleotides are TGTGCCAGCAGTGCCGGCAGTGGCACAGATACGCAGTATTTT. V is TRBV28 and J is TRBJ2-3; D unresolved. This CDR3 is 14 amino acids long. The V end was cut by 5 bases, the J end by 1 base, with 10 bases between. Germline V gene lookup returns CDR1 MDHEN and CDR2 SYDVKM.

The V call is TRBV6-5, the J call TRBJ2-7, with D unclear. This CDR3 has 14 residues. Germline CDR1 reads MNHEY; CDR2 reads SVGAGI. Trimming stripped 2 bases from V and 6 bases from J, with 14 bases between. The DNA for the CDR3 is TGTGCCAGCAGTTACAAGCGTAGAGCCCCCGAGCAGTACTTC. Amino acid sequence: CASSYKRRAPEQYF.

The rearrangement uses TRBV7-8 and TRBJ1-1, with 8 bases that match TRBD1. The germline gives CDR1 SGHVS, CDR2 FQNEAQ. V trimming: 5 bases; J trimming: 1 base; junction bases outside the gene matches: 9. This CDR3 has 16 residues. The CDR3 DNA sequence: TGTGCCAGCAGCCAAGAGAACAGGGGGTCGAACACTGAAGCTTTCTTT. Protein product: CASSQENRGSNTEAFF.

The chain employs TRBV12-3 or TRBV12-4 and TRBJ1-2; D is possibly TRBD1 (6 bases). CDR3 size: 13 residues. V lost 6 bases and J 6 bases, leaving 14 bases between the germline ends. The CDR3 here is CASSRGQADGYTF. The CDR3 nucleotides read TGTGCCAGCAGCCGGGGACAAGCCGATGGCTACACCTTC.

This chain uses TRBV2 with TRBJ2-1, with 8 bases lining up with TRBD2. This CDR3 has 16 amino acids. The V segment lost 0 bases and the J segment 1 base; nucleotides outside the gene matches: 2. Germline values: CDR1 SNHLY, CDR2 FYNNEI. The CDR3 here is CASSEASGTSYNEQFF. CDR3 bases: TGTGCCAGCAGTGAAGCTAGCGGGACATCCTACAATGAGCAGTTCTTC.

This chain links TRBV4-1 with TRBJ1-5, with D unresolved. The CDR3 spans 16 residues. The V end was cut by 0 bases, the J end by 1 base, with 10 bases between. The germline V gene encodes CDR1 MGHRA and CDR2 YSYEKL. Here the CDR3 DNA reads TGCGCCAGCAGCCAAGATTCGGGGATCAGCAATCAGCCCCAGCATTTT. This codes for CASSQDSGISNQPQHF.

This chain links TRBV6-5 with TRBJ1-3; perhaps TRBD1 as D (5 bases). Germline CDR1 and CDR2: MNHEY and SVGAGI. This CDR3 contains 14 residues. V was shortened by 5 bases and J by 8 bases, with 16 bases between the two germline ends. The CDR3 is CASSLTGEGDTIYF. The CDR3, as DNA: TGTGCCAGCAGTCTCACAGGAGAGGGAGACACCATATATTTT.

This chain connects TRBV7-2 to TRBJ2-1; D is uncertain. From germline, CDR1 is SGHTA and CDR2 FQGNSA. The V gene lost 4 bases and the J gene lost 7 bases, with 8 bases spanning the gap. There are 12 residues in the CDR3. DNA for the CDR3: TGTGCCAGCAGCTACCAATTAAATGAGCAGTTCTTC. The encoded protein is CASSYQLNEQFF.

This chain links TRBV6-6 with TRBJ1-5, with 7 nucleotides matching TRBD1. The J segment lost 3 bases and the V segment lost 5 bases, leaving 7 bases of the junction unmatched. Germline assignment: CDR1 MNHNY and CDR2 SVGAGI (reference sequence). The CDR3 is 15 residues long. CDR3 nucleotides: TGTGCCAGCAGTCCGAGAGACAGGGACAATCAGCCCCAGCATTTT. This encodes CASSPRDRDNQPQHF.

On this clone itself: Other DNA variants within this sample encode the same CDR3. This chain connects TRBV9 to TRBJ1-2; 7 nucleotides align to TRBD1. V shed 0 bases, J shed 5 bases, and the junction held 1 base outside the gene matches. Germline CDR1 is SGDLS and CDR2 is YYNGEE. The CDR3 covers 13 residues. The DNA for the CDR3 is TGTGCCAGCAGCGTAGGACAGGGTTATGGCTACACCTTC. Protein product: CASSVGQGYGYTF. Complete variable domain (other parts from reference TRBV9 and TRBJ1-2): DSGVTQTPKHLITATGQRVTLRCSPRSGDLSVYWYQQSLDQGLQFLIQYYNGEERAKGNILERFSAQQFPDLHSELNLSSLELGDSALYFCASSVGQGYGYTFGSGTRLTVV.

The chain recombines TRBV28 with TRBJ1-4; 7 bases map to TRBD1. J gave up 7 bases and V 7 bases, and 12 bases lay outside the gene matches. The germline gives CDR1 MDHEN, CDR2 SYDVKM. This CDR3 comprises 15 residues. The CDR3 reads CASTPRGKGGEKLFF. The CDR3 DNA follows: TGTGCCAGCACACCCAGGGGGAAGGGGGGTGAAAAACTGTTTTTT.

This clone was seen just once. The gene calls are TRBV28 and TRBJ1-2, with TRBD1 matching over 7 bases. From germline, CDR1 is MDHEN and CDR2 SYDVKM. The CDR3 is 13 amino acids. The V and J ends lost 5 bases and 5 bases, in that order; junction bases with no gene match: 5. The CDR3 loop is CASSMDRSYGYTF. The DNA of the CDR3 is TGTGCCAGCAGTATGGACAGGAGTTATGGCTACACCTTC.